These 25 T cell receptor beta chains were all obtained from the same sample, sequenced in a study of shared clonotypes between healthy human individuals. TCRdb's copy holds only in-frame clones and misses some; the assay was immunoSEQ multiplex PCR. The sample carries about 520,000 clones, around 96% recorded once. Sequencing was performed on naive CD4+ T cells sorted from blood. As to subset: CD45RA+ positively selected. The receptors shown here come from a woman aged 30 to 39 in good health.

As to this clone: At the DNA level, this CDR3 is encoded by other sequences in the same sample as well. V gene TRBV5-1 combines with J gene TRBJ2-2; no clear D. The ends were cut back, 0 bases at V and 2 bases at J, with 8 bases in the middle. CDR3 size: 15 residues. CDR1 and CDR2 from the germline V gene are SGHRS and YFSETQ. In DNA, the CDR3 is TGCGCCAGCAGCTTGGTCGGTTCTAACACCGGGGAGCTGTTTTTT. It is translated as CASSLVGSNTGELFF.

The J gene is TRBJ2-2, the V gene TRBV18; D remains unclear. V shed 2 bases and J shed 1 base, with 17 bases lying between them. The CDR3 contains 18 residues. Germline loops: CDR1 KGHSH, CDR2 LQKENI. This chain's CDR3 is CASSPYEPVPLNTGELFF. The DNA of the CDR3 is TGTGCCAGCTCACCATATGAACCGGTCCCTTTGAACACCGGGGAGCTGTTTTTT.

The chain employs TRBV6-5 and TRBJ1-6, with a possible D match to TRBD1 (5 bases). The CDR3 covers 11 residues. Looked up from germline, CDR1 is MNHEY and CDR2 is SVGAGI. V shed 6 bases and J shed 16 bases, with 13 bases lying between them. The CDR3 sequence is CASRYRDELHF. The CDR3 region has the DNA TGTGCCAGCAGGTACCGGGACGAGCTCCACTTT.

The chain is built from TRBV7-2 and TRBJ2-1; weak D call: TRBD2 (6 bases). The germline V gene encodes CDR1 SGHTA and CDR2 FQGNSA. The CDR3 runs 12 residues. The V and J ends lost 4 bases and 6 bases respectively, with 7 bases between them. The CDR3 loop reads CASSWDFNEQFF. The CDR3 bases are TGTGCCAGCAGCTGGGACTTCAATGAGCAGTTCTTC.

This clone was observed a single time. V and J are TRBV6-5 and TRBJ1-2, with D hard to call. Germline CDR1 MNHEY, CDR2 SVGAGI. The CDR3 has 14 amino acids. V gave up 5 bases and J gave up 2 bases, with 12 bases separating them. CDR3 DNA sequence: TGTGCCAGCAGTACCCATGGTCGAAACTATGGCTACACCTTC. Translation gives CASSTHGRNYGYTF.

As to this clone: Other nucleotide sequences from this sample produce the same CDR3. This chain uses TRBV28 with TRBJ1-1; the D is unclear. Trimming took off 4 bases at V and 1 base at J, with 1 base between the two ends. Germline V gene sequence: CDR1 MDHEN, CDR2 SYDVKM. The CDR3 spans 11 residues. The CDR3, as DNA: TGTGCCAGCAGTTCGAACACTGAAGCTTTCTTT. Translation gives CASSSNTEAFF.

This clone was seen only a few times. This sequence joins TRBV7-9 and TRBJ2-1; 9 bases fit TRBD2. The V gene's germline CDR1 is SEHNR and CDR2 FQNEAQ (reference sequence). V was clipped by 3 bases and J by 0 bases; unmatched bases: 0. The CDR3 extends over 15 amino acids. The CDR3 nucleotides read TGTGCCAGCAGCTTTAGCGGGAGCTCCTACAATGAGCAGTTCTTC. It codes for CASSFSGSSYNEQFF.

This sequence joins TRBV7-9 and TRBJ1-4; D is undetermined. CDR1 is SEHNR, CDR2 FQNEAQ, per germline (reference sequence). The length of the CDR3 is 13 residues. Trimming shortened V by 5 bases and J by 10 bases, and 14 bases separated the two germline ends. CDR3 in amino acids: CASSLAGPGKLFF. The CDR3 coding sequence is TGTGCCAGCAGCCTGGCTGGTCCTGGAAAACTGTTTTTT.

This rearrangement joins TRBV19 to TRBJ2-1; 8 bases agree with TRBD1. The V and J ends lost 8 bases and 4 bases, in that order; junction bases with no gene match: 7. The CDR3 has 14 residues. Per germline, CDR1 LNHDA and CDR2 SQIVND (reference sequence). CDR3 region: CASSLGQGYNEQFF. DNA of the CDR3: TGTGCCAGTTCCCTCGGACAGGGTTACAATGAGCAGTTCTTC.

The gene calls are TRBV4-1 and TRBJ1-1; perhaps TRBD1 as D (5 bases). The CDR3 spans 15 residues. The V gene lost 1 base and the J gene lost 6 bases, with 15 bases spanning the gap. CDR1 and CDR2 (germline): MGHRA, YSYEKL. In DNA form, the CDR3 reads TGCGCCAGCAGCCAAGGAGGCGGGGCGGGGGCTGAAGCTTTCTTT. As protein: CASSQGGGAGAEAFF.

This clone was observed once. V usage is TRBV28 and J usage is TRBJ2-3, with TRBD1 identical over 7 bases. The CDR3 runs to 12 residues. Germline assignment: CDR1 MDHEN and CDR2 SYDVKM. The junction had 5 bases not matched to a gene; V was cut back by 7 bases and J by 7 bases. CDR3 region: CASTTGQYTQYF. The CDR3 nucleotides read TGTGCCAGCACTACGGGACAGTATACGCAGTATTTT. The whole variable domain, remainder taken from reference TRBV28 and TRBJ2-3, is DVKVTQSSRYLVKRTGEKVFLECVQDMDHENMFWYRQDPGLGLRLIYFSYDVKMKEKGDIPEGYSVSREKKERFSLILESASTNQTSMYLCASTTGQYTQYFGPGTRLTVL.

This clone occurred a few times. The V gene is TRBV6-1, the J gene TRBJ2-2, with 9 bases lining up with TRBD1. This CDR3 is built from 16 residues. J was trimmed by 5 bases and V by 4 bases; bases with no gene match: 8. CDR1 and CDR2 from the germline V gene are MNHNS and SASEGT. CDR3 in amino acids: CASSARDRVGTGELFF. CDR3 DNA sequence: TGTGCCAGCAGTGCCCGGGACAGGGTCGGAACCGGGGAGCTGTTTTTT.

The chain couples TRBV29-1 to TRBJ2-3; 7 nucleotides align to TRBD1. V dropped 5 bases and J dropped 0; count of bases not matched to a gene: 14. Per the germline V gene, CDR1 is SQVTM and CDR2 is ANQGSEA. The CDR3 loop spans 17 amino acids. CDR3: CSVTGTATPISTDTQYF. The CDR3 DNA reads TGCAGCGTTACCGGGACAGCGACTCCAATTAGCACAGATACGCAGTATTTT.

This clone was observed once. V usage is TRBV2 and J usage is TRBJ2-3; TRBD1 is a possible D gene (5 bases). This CDR3 spans 16 amino acids. V was trimmed by 6 bases and J by 0 bases, leaving 16 bases between them. The germline gives CDR1 SNHLY, CDR2 FYNNEI. CDR3: CASRKRRGWSTDTQYF. CDR3 sequence (DNA): TGTGCCAGCAGGAAGAGAAGGGGTTGGAGCACAGATACGCAGTATTTT.

This clone was detected only once. The CDR3 nucleotides read TGTGCCAGCAGTTTTATTAGGGTAGCGGGAGAAAGGGAGCAGTTCTTC. Its translation: CASSFIRVAGEREQFF. This rearrangement joins TRBV28 to TRBJ2-1, with TRBD2 matching 9 bases. This CDR3 contains 16 residues. The V segment lost 3 bases and the J segment 10 bases; nucleotides outside the gene matches: 13. CDR1 and CDR2 from the germline V gene are MDHEN and SYDVKM.

The chain joins TRBV28 to TRBJ1-4, with unresolved D. The CDR3 totals 14 residues. With 2 bases removed from V and 8 bases from J, the gap between germline ends came to 12 bases. Germline values: CDR1 MDHEN, CDR2 SYDVKM. The CDR3 nucleotides read TGTGCCAGCAGTTTAAGCGTAGACGGGGAAAAACTGTTTTTT. Translation gives CASSLSVDGEKLFF.

The chain recombines TRBV27 with TRBJ1-1; 8 bases map to TRBD1. The CDR3 runs 13 residues. Trimming at V came to 5 bases and at J to 5 bases, leaving 4 bases not matched to a gene. Germline loops: CDR1 MNHEY, CDR2 SMNVEV (reference sequence). This chain's CDR3 is CASSGQGGTEAFF. For the CDR3, the DNA is TGTGCCAGCAGTGGACAGGGTGGGACTGAAGCTTTCTTT.

The table lists this clone with a count of one. CDR3 nucleotides: TGTGCCAGCAGCTACCGACAGGGGTCGTACGAGCAGTACTTC. It translates to CASSYRQGSYEQYF. The chain employs TRBV11-2 and TRBJ2-7; 8 nucleotides line up with TRBD1. The CDR3 totals 14 residues. Germline-derived CDR1 and CDR2 are SGHAT and FQNNGV. V gave up 4 bases and J gave up 4 bases; unmatched junction bases: 6.

The chain is built from TRBV7-9 and TRBJ2-7; TRBD2 matches 13 bases. Germline V gene data show CDR1 as SEHNR and CDR2 as FQNEAQ (reference sequence). This CDR3 comprises 15 residues. Trimming took 2 bases from V and 7 from J; bases not matched to a gene: 5. The CDR3, as DNA: TGTGCCAGCAGCTTAACAACGGGACTAGCGGGGGAGCAGTACTTC. Amino acid sequence: CASSLTTGLAGEQYF.

The CDR3 spells CASSEDSTNEQYF. The CDR3 nucleotides are TGTGCCAGCAGTGAGGACAGTACGAACGAGCAGTACTTC. The V gene is TRBV28, the J gene TRBJ2-7; a weak D match, TRBD1 (6 bases). Germline CDR1 is MDHEN and CDR2 is SYDVKM. The CDR3 runs 13 residues. Trimming pared 5 bases from V and 5 bases from J, leaving 13 bases between.

This rearrangement joins TRBV11-3 to TRBJ2-7; the D gene is possibly TRBD2 (5 bases). Germline V gene lookup returns CDR1 SGHNT and CDR2 YENEEA. V was trimmed by 3 bases and J by 0 bases, leaving 12 bases between them. The CDR3 loop spans 15 amino acids. CDR3 sequence: CASSFQSGSSYEQYF. CDR3 bases: TGTGCCAGCAGCTTTCAGTCGGGGAGCTCCTACGAGCAGTACTTC.

The chain carries TRBV28 and TRBJ2-2, with D perhaps TRBD1 (5 bases). From germline, CDR1 is MDHEN and CDR2 SYDVKM. V lost 3 bases and J lost 0, with 11 bases in between. The CDR3 is made up of 16 amino acids. The CDR3 sequence is CASSFVTAPNTGELFF. DNA for the CDR3: TGTGCCAGCAGTTTTGTGACAGCGCCGAACACCGGGGAGCTGTTTTTT.

This chain links TRBV11-2 with TRBJ2-5; the D gene is possibly TRBD2 (7 bases). The CDR3 sequence is 14 residues long. Trimming removed 7 bases at V and 4 bases at J, with 16 bases between. The germline CDR1 and CDR2 sequences are SGHAT and FQNNGV. CDR3 DNA: TGTGCCAGCACCCGGGGGGCACAGGGAGAGACCCAGTACTTC. This encodes CASTRGAQGETQYF.

The chain employs TRBV11-3 and TRBJ2-1; TRBD1 or TRBD2 may be the D gene (5 bases each). Deletions cut 4 bases from V and 13 bases from J, with 17 bases between. The CDR3 spans 13 residues. CDR1 and CDR2 (germline): SGHNT, YENEEA. The chain's CDR3 is CASSSGPGAHQFF. The DNA of the CDR3 is TGTGCCAGCAGCTCAGGACCCGGGGCCCATCAGTTCTTC.

This sequence joins TRBV28 and TRBJ1-1; possibly TRBD1 for D (5 bases). The germline V gene has CDR1 MDHEN and CDR2 SYDVKM. CDR3 length: 16 residues. V was clipped by 7 bases and J by 1 base, with 19 bases between them. The CDR3 DNA reads TGTGCCAGCACTCCCGTTTGGCCCACAGGGAACACTGAAGCTTTCTTT. Encoded protein: CASTPVWPTGNTEAFF.